The TCR beta chain described here comes from a study of T cell changes during pregnancy in multiple sclerosis. CDR1 and CDR2 from the germline V gene are MGHRA and YSYEKL. The ends lost 0 bases at V and 4 bases at J; junction bases unmatched: 24. The CDR3 spans 22 residues. Measured with immunoSEQ multiplex PCR; TCRdb has only the in-frame clones, and not every one. The top ten clones hold about 1.5% of a sample with 55,000 to 85,000 clones, around nine tenths of them seen once. This TCR was recovered from a female donor with multiple sclerosis, enrolled in a pregnancy study. V and J are TRBV4-1 and TRBJ2-7; 10 nucleotides match TRBD2. The sequencing used peripheral blood, collected in the third trimester of pregnancy. CDR3: CASSQDLRLSSSGRVGSYEQYF. The CDR3 DNA reads TGCGCCAGCAGCCAAGATCTTCGACTAAGTTCTAGCGGGAGAGTTGGGAGTTACGAGCAGTACTTC.